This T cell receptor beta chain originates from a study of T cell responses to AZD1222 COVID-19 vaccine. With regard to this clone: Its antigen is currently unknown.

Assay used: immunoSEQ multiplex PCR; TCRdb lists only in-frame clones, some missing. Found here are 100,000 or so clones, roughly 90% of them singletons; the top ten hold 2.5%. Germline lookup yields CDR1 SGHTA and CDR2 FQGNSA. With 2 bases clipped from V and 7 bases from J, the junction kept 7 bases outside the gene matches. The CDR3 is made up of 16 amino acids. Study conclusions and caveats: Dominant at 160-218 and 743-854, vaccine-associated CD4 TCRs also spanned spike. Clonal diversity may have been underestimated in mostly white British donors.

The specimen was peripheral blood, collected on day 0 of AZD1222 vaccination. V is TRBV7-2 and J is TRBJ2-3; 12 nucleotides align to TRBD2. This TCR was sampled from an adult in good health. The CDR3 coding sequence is TGTGCCAGCAGCTTACAGCGACTAGCGGGAGCAAATACGCAGTATTTT. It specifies CASSLQRLAGANTQYF.